This TCR beta chain is from a study of regulatory T cells in long-lasting Graves disease. TCR beta libraries were built with iRepertoire HTBI primers and Arm-PCR of CDR3 regions. TCRdb analysed the multiplex PCR reads with MiXCR anew, one entry per CDR3 protein. This sample yields hundreds of thousands of distinct CDR3 sequences, of which around 11% are seen a single time; 8.9% belongs to the top ten. This CDR3 is 12 amino acids long. Per the germline V gene, CDR1 is SEHNR and CDR2 is FQNEAQ (reference sequence). Trimming removed 8 bases at V and 1 base at J, with 8 bases between. Time point denoted: newly diagnosed GD, antithyroid drugs for less than 3 months. With RNA extracted from PBMCs as input, the TCR library was made. This clonotype was picked up many times. The data also belong to a second study, concerning T cells in Graves' hyperthyroidism and ophthalmopathy. This second report adds: Median prediction lead before ophthalmopathy onset was about 6.5 months with the model.

This receptor was obtained from a woman under 40 with Graves disease. This chain uses TRBV7-9 with TRBJ1-1; D gene uncertain. The source was peripheral blood mononuclear cells (PBMCs), collected at new diagnosis, from a patient treated with antithyroid drugs. The CDR3 DNA reads as TGTGCCAGCGACATACAGAACACTGAAGCTTTCTTT. This gives the protein CASDIQNTEAFF.